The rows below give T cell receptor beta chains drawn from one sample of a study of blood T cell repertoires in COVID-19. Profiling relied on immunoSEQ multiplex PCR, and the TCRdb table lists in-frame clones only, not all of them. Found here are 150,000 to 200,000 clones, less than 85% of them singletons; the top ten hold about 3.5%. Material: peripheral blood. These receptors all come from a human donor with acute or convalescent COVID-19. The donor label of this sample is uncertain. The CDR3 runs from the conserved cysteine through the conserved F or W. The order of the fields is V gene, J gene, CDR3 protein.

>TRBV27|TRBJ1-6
CASRYLDSLSPLHF
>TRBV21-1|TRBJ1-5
CASSNEEQPQHF
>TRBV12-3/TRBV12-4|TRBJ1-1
CASSLQMNTEAFF
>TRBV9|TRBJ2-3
CASSVWAGTDTQYF
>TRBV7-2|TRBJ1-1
CASSLQGSMNTEAFF
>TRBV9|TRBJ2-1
CASTYGQDAPYNEQFF
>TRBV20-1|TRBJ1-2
CSAPRDNGYTF
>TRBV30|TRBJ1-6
CAWSVRSSYNSPLHF
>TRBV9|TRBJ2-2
CASSAPGVPNTGELFF
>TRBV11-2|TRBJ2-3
CASSLSAGGFTDTQYF
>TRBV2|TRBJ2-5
CASNRLQETQYF
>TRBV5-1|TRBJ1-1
CASSAGVGNTEAFF
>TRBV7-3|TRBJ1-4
CASSPTGQGNEKLFF
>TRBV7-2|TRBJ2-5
CASSWVAGGKETQYF
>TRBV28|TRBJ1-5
CASSLRQGAGQPQHF
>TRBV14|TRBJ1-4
CASSQELGGKLFF
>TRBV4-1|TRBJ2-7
CASSQDRQESSYEQYF
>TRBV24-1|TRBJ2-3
CATNGQGTDTQYF
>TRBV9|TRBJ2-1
CASSAAGTVVYNEQFF
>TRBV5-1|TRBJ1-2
CASSSTGANYGYTF
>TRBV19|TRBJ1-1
CASSDPGLKTEAFF
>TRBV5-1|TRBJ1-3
CASQDGTSGNTIYF
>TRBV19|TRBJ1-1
CASSLRRGRTNTEAFF
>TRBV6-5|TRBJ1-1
CASNSGGRGANEAFF
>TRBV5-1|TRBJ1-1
CASSRQGNTEAFF
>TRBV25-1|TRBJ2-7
CASSAGATYEQYF
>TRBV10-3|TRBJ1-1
CAISDLNTEAFF
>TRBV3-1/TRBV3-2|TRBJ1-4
CASSHGVTEKLFF
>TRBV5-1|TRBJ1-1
CASGMGGEAFF
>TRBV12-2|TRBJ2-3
CASRFCGGGSSSTDTQYF
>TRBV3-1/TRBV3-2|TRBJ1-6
CASSPAWGRGSPLHF
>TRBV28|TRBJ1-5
CASSLYRSPQHF
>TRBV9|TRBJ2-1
CASSGSGGFNEQFF
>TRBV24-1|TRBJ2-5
CATSDPGQGALETQYF
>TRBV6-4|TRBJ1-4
CASSDGTFGEKLFF
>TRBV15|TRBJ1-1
CATSRDLGNTEAFF
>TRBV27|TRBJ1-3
CASSTGNTIYF
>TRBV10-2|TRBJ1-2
CASSESRDSYGYTF
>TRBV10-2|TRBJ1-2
CASSGDRGGRGHGYTF
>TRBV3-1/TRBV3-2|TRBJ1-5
CASSPRYSNQPQHF
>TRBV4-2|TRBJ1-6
CASSHLQGANSPLHF
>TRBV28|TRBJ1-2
CASIDGGGLYGYTF
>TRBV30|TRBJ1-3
CAWNNRAGNTIYF
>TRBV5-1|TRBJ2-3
CASKLGSDTQYF
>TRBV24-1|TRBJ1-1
CATSPDGIEAFF
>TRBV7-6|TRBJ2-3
CASSLYPPGTSGGVYTQYF
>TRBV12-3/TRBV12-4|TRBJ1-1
CASSLAPNTEAFF
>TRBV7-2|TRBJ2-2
CASSGMAADKRELFF
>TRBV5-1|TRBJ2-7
CASREGEVPYEQYF
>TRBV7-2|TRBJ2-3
CASTHTDTQYF
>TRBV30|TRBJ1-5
CAWRVAGTGNQPQHF
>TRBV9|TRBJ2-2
CASSLSGGAGTGELFF
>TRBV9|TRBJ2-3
CASSVEWSGVGTDTQYF
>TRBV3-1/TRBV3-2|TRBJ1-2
CASSQDQIYGYTF
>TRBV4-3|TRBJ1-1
CASSQGAGTEAFF
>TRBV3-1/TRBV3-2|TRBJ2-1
CASSQAGGTYNEQFF
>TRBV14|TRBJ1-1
CASSQVDRGNTEAFF
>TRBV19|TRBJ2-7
CASSRPAGSLYEQYF
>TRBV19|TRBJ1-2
CASSIAQVHYGYTF
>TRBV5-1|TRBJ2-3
CLSAAAGSTDTQYF